Listed here are 25 T cell receptor beta chains from one sample, sequenced in a study of regulatory T cells in long-lasting Graves disease. Documented time point: persistent/refractory GD, antithyroid drugs over 5 years with positive TRAb. Generation of the TCR library employed RNA extracted from PBMCs. In building TCR beta libraries, iRepertoire HTBI primers were used together with Arm-PCR of CDR3 regions. TCRdb used MiXCR to reprocess the multiplex PCR reads, holding one entry per CDR3 protein. The data show 600,000 to 850,000 distinct CDR3 sequences, 25% to 30% seen once. The sequencing here drew on peripheral blood mononuclear cells (PBMCs), taken when the disease was refractory, from a patient treated with antithyroid drugs. The receptor source for this set is a female donor with Graves disease.

CDR3 bases: TGTGCCGCAGCACCAACGGGCTCTGGGGCCAACGTCCTGACTTTC. Translation gives CAAAPTGSGANVLTF. This chain connects TRBV6-2 or TRBV6-3 to TRBJ2-6; no clear D. The CDR3 contains 15 residues. V shed 11 bases and J shed 0 bases, with 14 bases lying between them. The germline CDR1 and CDR2 sequences are MNHEY and SVGEGT.

J is TRBJ1-1 and V is TRBV7-9, with D perhaps TRBD1 (5 bases). This CDR3 spans 15 amino acids. The germline V gene has CDR1 SEHNR and CDR2 FQNEAQ (reference sequence). V lost 5 bases and J lost 1, with 14 bases in between. CDR3 bases: TGTGCCAGCAGCCCCCACAACACAGGGAACACTGAAGCTTTCTTT. It yields the protein CASSPHNTGNTEAFF.

This clonotype was counted ten times or more. The chain couples TRBV28 to TRBJ2-2; tentative D call: TRBD2 (5 bases). There are 16 residues in the CDR3. Between the trimmed V and J ends, which lost 5 bases and 4 bases, there was a span of 17 bases. Germline V gene data show CDR1 as MDHEN and CDR2 as SYDVKM. CDR3 amino acids: CASSPHRGPGTGELFF. The DNA for the CDR3 is TGTGCCAGCAGTCCTCACCGAGGGCCGGGCACCGGGGAGCTGTTTTTT.

This clonotype was recorded a few times. The genes are TRBV5-5 and TRBJ2-2; 10 bases line up with TRBD2. From germline, CDR1 is SGHKS and CDR2 YYEKEE (reference sequence). Trimming cost V 0 bases and J 4 bases; bases outside gene matches: 3. CDR3 length: 16 residues. In DNA form, the CDR3 reads TGTGCCAGCAGCTTGGTTAGCGGGAGGCCCACCGGGGAGCTGTTTTTT. Amino acid sequence: CASSLVSGRPTGELFF. The complete variable domain, with remaining parts taken from reference TRBV5-5 and TRBJ2-2, reads DAGVTQSPTHLIKTRGQQVTLRCSPISGHKSVSWYQQVLGQGPQFIFQYYEKEERGRGNFPDRFSARQFPNYSSELNVNALLLGDSALYLCASSLVSGRPTGELFFGEGSRLTVL.

The rearrangement uses TRBV6-1 and TRBJ1-6, with TRBD1 matching 7 bases. The CDR3 covers 15 residues. The J segment lost 8 bases and the V segment lost 6 bases, leaving 10 bases of the junction unmatched. The germline gives CDR1 MNHNS, CDR2 SASEGT. The CDR3 DNA reads TGTGCCAGCAGCGCAACAGGGGTGGGGGATTCACCCCTCCACTTT. This codes for CASSATGVGDSPLHF.

The V call is TRBV6-1, the J call TRBJ1-4, with D possibly matching TRBD1 (6 bases). The CDR3 has 13 residues. Germline assignment: CDR1 MNHNS and CDR2 SASEGT. V dropped 2 bases and J dropped 10 bases, with 11 bases sitting between them. CDR3 sequence reads: CASSEMRGVKLFF. CDR3 nucleotide sequence: TGTGCCAGCAGTGAAATGAGGGGGGTAAAACTGTTTTTT.

This clonotype was seen a handful of times. This rearrangement joins TRBV28 to TRBJ1-4, with 12 bases identical to TRBD1. Per germline, CDR1 MDHEN and CDR2 SYDVKM. The CDR3 length is 16 residues. V trimming: 5 bases; J trimming: 10 bases; junction bases outside the gene matches: 11. The CDR3 region has the DNA TGTGCCAGCAGTCCCCAGGGACAGGGGGCAATCGGAAAACTGTTTTTT. This codes for CASSPQGQGAIGKLFF.

This clonotype was recorded a few times. In DNA, the CDR3 is TGTGCCAGCAGTTACTCAGGGAGGAGCAATCAGCCCCAGCATTTT. Amino acid sequence: CASSYSGRSNQPQHF. J is TRBJ1-5 and V is TRBV6-5; D ambiguous. Germline V gene data show CDR1 as MNHEY and CDR2 as SVGAGI. V lost 0 bases to trimming and J lost 1 base, with 7 bases between them. The CDR3 length is 15 residues.

This clonotype was recorded once. The V gene is TRBV2, the J gene TRBJ2-5, with 7 bases aligning to TRBD2. Trimming at V came to 7 bases and at J to 2 bases, leaving 10 bases not matched to a gene. Germline lookup yields CDR1 SNHLY and CDR2 FYNNEI. This CDR3 spans 15 amino acids. The CDR3 here is CASTTGGGPQETQYF. Written as DNA, the CDR3 is TGTGCCAGCACCACCGGCGGGGGACCGCAAGAGACCCAGTACTTC.

The sample holds many counts of this clonotype. The chain recombines TRBV12-3 or TRBV12-4 with TRBJ1-2; D remains ambiguous. V was cut by 4 bases and J by 8 bases, with 11 bases left in between. The CDR3 is 12 amino acids. The CDR3 loop is CASSSDYLGYTF. DNA for the CDR3: TGTGCCAGCAGTTCTGACTATCTGGGCTACACCTTC.

This clonotype has more than one count but fewer than ten. The chain joins TRBV20-1 to TRBJ2-7; D is perhaps TRBD2 (6 bases). The CDR3 has 13 amino acids. V lost 5 bases and J lost 2, with 13 bases in between. CDR1 is DFQATT, CDR2 SNEGSKA, per germline (reference sequence). DNA of the CDR3: TGCAGTGCTGCCGGGACTGGGACCTACGAGCAGTACTTC. The encoded protein is CSAAGTGTYEQYF.

This clonotype was observed a few times. The chain has TRBV6-1 and TRBJ2-7; D is possibly TRBD1 or TRBD2 (6 bases each). This CDR3 contains 14 residues. Germline V lookup: CDR1 MNHNS, CDR2 SASEGT. V was pared by 7 bases and J by 3 bases, with 16 bases between. The CDR3 spells CASIQAGGGYEQYF. Here the CDR3 DNA reads TGTGCCAGCATCCAGGCCGGAGGGGGCTACGAGCAGTACTTC.

In its sample, this clonotype was seen many times. This sequence joins TRBV2 and TRBJ1-4, with 7 positions matching TRBD1. The V and J ends lost 6 bases and 4 bases, in that order; junction bases with no gene match: 5. CDR3 length: 14 amino acids. Germline values: CDR1 SNHLY, CDR2 FYNNEI. The CDR3 nucleotides read TGTGCCAGCAGGAAGGACAGGAATAATGAAAAACTGTTTTTT. Translating gives CASRKDRNNEKLFF. The whole variable domain, remainder taken from reference TRBV2 and TRBJ1-4, is EPEVTQTPSHQVTQMGQEVILRCVPISNHLYFYWYRQILGQKVEFLVSFYNNEISEKSEIFDDQFSVERPDGSNFTLKIRSTKLEDSAMYFCASRKDRNNEKLFFGSGTQLSVL.

The chain uses TRBV27 and TRBJ2-7; 9 positions agree with TRBD2. The J segment lost 3 bases and the V segment lost 2 bases, leaving 5 bases of the junction unmatched. Per germline, CDR1 MNHEY and CDR2 SMNVEV (reference sequence). This CDR3 contains 15 residues. This CDR3 is CASSLRTSEIYEQYF. In DNA, the CDR3 is TGTGCCAGCAGTTTAAGGACTAGCGAGATCTACGAGCAGTACTTC.

The CDR3 reads CASSLVRVPNTIYF. The DNA for the CDR3 is TGTGCCAGCAGCTTAGTTCGGGTCCCAAACACCATATATTTT. V gene TRBV7-8 combines with J gene TRBJ1-3; no definite D call. CDR3 length equals 14 residues. Germline V gene sequence: CDR1 SGHVS, CDR2 FQNEAQ. The ends were cut back, 1 base at V and 6 bases at J, with 10 bases in the middle.

The chain uses TRBV7-3 and TRBJ2-2; weak D call: TRBD1 (6 bases). V lost 0 bases and J lost 1, with 12 bases in between. Looked up from germline, CDR1 is SGHTA and CDR2 is FQGTGA. The CDR3 extends over 17 amino acids. The DNA of the CDR3 is TGTGCCAGCAGCTTAACAAGACAGGACCTGAACACCGGGGAGCTGTTTTTT. Its protein is CASSLTRQDLNTGELFF.

The chain links TRBV9 to TRBJ1-1; D not resolved. The V end was cut by 3 bases, the J end by 4 bases, with 13 bases between. CDR1 is SGDLS, CDR2 YYNGEE, per germline. The CDR3 contains 14 residues. CDR3: CASSDEYYSTEAFF. CDR3 coding DNA: TGTGCCAGCAGCGATGAATACTATTCCACTGAAGCTTTCTTT. Full variable domain (rest looked up from reference TRBV9 and TRBJ1-1): DSGVTQTPKHLITATGQRVTLRCSPRSGDLSVYWYQQSLDQGLQFLIQYYNGEERAKGNILERFSAQQFPDLHSELNLSSLELGDSALYFCASSDEYYSTEAFFGQGTRLTVV.

The V gene is TRBV20-1, the J gene TRBJ2-7; 7 bases line up with TRBD2. There are 13 residues in the CDR3. Unmatched junction bases numbered 1, after V lost 2 bases and J lost 0 bases. Germline loops: CDR1 DFQATT, CDR2 SNEGSKA (reference sequence). The CDR3 nucleotides are TGCAGTGCTAGACTAGCGGTCTCCTACGAGCAGTACTTC. It translates to CSARLAVSYEQYF.

This clonotype appeared a few times. The rearrangement uses TRBV19 and TRBJ2-7, with D perhaps given as TRBD1 or TRBD2 (5 bases each). V was pared by 3 bases and J by 2 bases, with 14 bases between. The V gene's germline CDR1 is LNHDA and CDR2 SQIVND (reference sequence). CDR3 length: 15 amino acids. CDR3 residues: CASSMDRDGTYEQYF. The CDR3 nucleotides are TGTGCCAGTAGTATGGACCGGGACGGCACCTACGAGCAGTACTTC.

The chain couples TRBV7-2 to TRBJ1-6, with 9 nucleotides matching TRBD1. J was trimmed by 9 bases and V by 5 bases; bases with no gene match: 8. CDR1 is SGHTA and CDR2 is FQGNSA in the germline V gene. This CDR3 comprises 15 residues. In DNA, the CDR3 is TGTGCCAGCAGCCCAGGACAGGGGCATTCTTCACCCCTCCACTTT. Translated, it gives CASSPGQGHSSPLHF.

The rearrangement links TRBV4-2 to TRBJ1-2; D unresolved. The V gene's germline CDR1 is LGHNA and CDR2 YNFKEQ. V shed 1 base and J shed 2 bases, with 5 bases lying between them. The CDR3 is made up of 13 amino acids. As DNA, the CDR3 is TGTGCCAGCAGCCAAGCACTAAACTATGGCTACACCTTC. It codes for CASSQALNYGYTF.

This clonotype was detected ten times or more. The gene calls are TRBV7-2 and TRBJ1-2; D possibly corresponds to TRBD1 (6 bases). V dropped 2 bases and J dropped 0 bases, with 13 bases sitting between them. Germline-derived CDR1 and CDR2 are SGHTA and FQGNSA. This CDR3 region has 16 residues. The DNA of the CDR3 is TGTGCCAGCAGCTTATACGACAGGAGAGCTAACTATGGCTACACCTTC. As protein: CASSLYDRRANYGYTF.

Details on this clonotype: A much larger clone differs from this one at a single base, so this may be a read error. The J gene is TRBJ1-1, the V gene TRBV12-5; D may be TRBD1 (5 bases). The CDR3 length is 13 residues. Germline CDR1 LGHNT, CDR2 FRNRAP. Trimming left V 4 bases short and J 5 bases short, with 11 bases between. The DNA of the CDR3 is TGTGCTAGTGGTTCGGCCGGGGGAACTGAAGCTTTCTTT. The encoded protein is CASGSAGGTEAFF. Combining the CDR3 with reference TRBV12-5 and TRBJ1-1 gives the whole variable domain DARVTQTPRHKVTEMGQEVTMRCQPILGHNTVFWYRQTMMQGLELLAYFRNRAPLDDSGMPKDRFSAEMPDATLATLKIQPSEPRDSAVYFCASGSAGGTEAFFGQGTRLTVV.

In its sample, this clonotype was seen many times. The genes are TRBV28 and TRBJ1-4; possible D gene TRBD1, 6 bases. This CDR3 is built from 16 residues. The germline V gene has CDR1 MDHEN and CDR2 SYDVKM. V lost 5 bases to trimming and J lost 0 bases, with 13 bases between them. The CDR3 sequence is CASSPHRAATNEKLFF. CDR3 sequence (DNA): TGTGCCAGCAGTCCTCACAGGGCTGCAACTAATGAAAAACTGTTTTTT.

The V call is TRBV5-1, the J call TRBJ2-2; perhaps TRBD2 as D (5 bases). This CDR3 comprises 15 residues. Germline assignment: CDR1 SGHRS and CDR2 YFSETQ. Deletions cut 3 bases from V and 6 bases from J, with 15 bases between. The CDR3: CASSSYPSTPGELFF. CDR3 bases: TGCGCCAGCAGCTCATACCCTAGCACCCCCGGGGAGCTGTTTTTT.